One sample yielded the 10 T cell receptor beta chains listed below, sequenced in a study of shared T cell receptors in the human thymus. Repertoires were generated with immunoSEQ multiplex PCR, while TCRdb's copy carries only in-frame clones and drops some. The top ten hold 0.0095% to 0.012% of the sample, which has 500,000 to 750,000 clones, roughly 88% seen once. These sequences were also reported in another study, on human thymus T cells.

Sequenced input: thymocytes. The source is a boy less than two years old with a congenital heart defect.

This chain links TRBV5-4 with TRBJ2-5; the match to TRBD2 covers 9 bases. Trimming removed 2 bases from V and 5 bases from J; junction bases left unmatched: 7. This CDR3 comprises 15 residues. Germline CDR1 is SGHNT and CDR2 is YYREEE (reference sequence). CDR3 bases: TGTGCCAGCAGCTTCCGGCGGGAGGGGGCGGAGACCCAGTACTTC. Its protein product is CASSFRREGAETQYF.

The chain is built from TRBV4-3 and TRBJ2-1; 10 bases fit TRBD2. Germline assignment: CDR1 LGHNA and CDR2 YSLEER. V gave up 3 bases and J gave up 0 bases; unmatched junction bases: 2. There are 16 residues in the CDR3. The CDR3 spells CASSQASGSSYNEQFF. CDR3 DNA: TGCGCCAGCAGCCAGGCTAGCGGGAGCTCCTACAATGAGCAGTTCTTC.

The rearrangement joins TRBV11-2 to TRBJ2-3; 9 positions agree with TRBD1. Germline assignment: CDR1 SGHAT and CDR2 FQNNGV. Trimming removed 5 bases from V and 1 base from J; junction bases left unmatched: 4. This CDR3 has 15 amino acids. Written as DNA, the CDR3 is TGTGCCAGCAGCATCCGGGACAGGGGCACAGATACGCAGTATTTT. The encoded protein is CASSIRDRGTDTQYF. Drawing the rest from reference TRBV11-2 and TRBJ2-3, the complete variable domain is EAGVAQSPRYKIIEKRQSVAFWCNPISGHATLYWYQQILGQGPKLLIQFQNNGVVDDSQLPKDRFSAERLKGVDSTLKIQPAKLEDSAVYLCASSIRDRGTDTQYFGPGTRLTVL.

The rearrangement links TRBV27 to TRBJ1-2; the D gene is possibly TRBD1 (6 bases). Germline-derived CDR1 and CDR2 are MNHEY and SMNVEV (reference sequence). Trimming shortened V by 0 bases and J by 3 bases, and 17 bases separated the two germline ends. The CDR3 consists of 17 residues. The CDR3 protein is CASSLSAQGPNDYGYTF. The DNA for the CDR3 is TGTGCCAGCAGTTTATCGGCACAGGGCCCCAATGACTATGGCTACACCTTC.

V usage is TRBV6-1 and J usage is TRBJ2-1; TRBD2 matches 14 bases. The CDR3 length is 20 residues. Germline V lookup: CDR1 MNHNS, CDR2 SASEGT. V trimming: 3 bases; J trimming: 4 bases; junction bases outside the gene matches: 14. The CDR3 DNA follows: TGTGCCAGCAGTGAGGGACTAGCGGGAGTCGTTGGTACCCTTTACAATGAGCAGTTCTTC. Its protein is CASSEGLAGVVGTLYNEQFF.

This clone appeared a single time. An end of the junction differs from the germline gene, which may be a read error. The sample holds other DNA sequences that translate to the same CDR3. As DNA, the CDR3 is TGTGCCAGCAGTGCAGACACAGGGAGTCAGGATCAGCCCCAGCATTTC. Its translation: CASSADTGSQDQPQHF. This chain joins TRBV25-1 and TRBJ1-5; D perhaps matches TRBD1 (6 bases). The CDR3 spans 16 residues. Germline V CDR1 and CDR2: MGHDK, SYGVNS.

This chain uses TRBV19 with TRBJ2-7; 11 bases line up with TRBD2. CDR3 size: 16 residues. Unmatched junction bases numbered 6, after V lost 3 bases and J lost 2 bases. Germline V gene data show CDR1 as LNHDA and CDR2 as SQIVND (reference sequence). CDR3 amino acids: CASSMARSGRAYEQYF. As DNA, the CDR3 is TGTGCCAGTAGTATGGCCCGTAGCGGGAGGGCCTACGAGCAGTACTTC. The full variable domain, in which reference TRBV19 and TRBJ2-7 provide the parts outside the CDR3, is DGGITQSPKYLFRKEGQNVTLSCEQNLNHDAMYWYRQDPGQGLRLIYYSQIVNDFQKGDIAEGYSVSREKKESFPLTVTSAQKNPTAFYLCASSMARSGRAYEQYFGPGTRLTVT.

The CDR3 coding sequence is TGTGCCAGCAGTTTAAGGGGTATAGCGGCTAGCACAGATACGCAGTATTTT. This translates into CASSLRGIAASTDTQYF. The genes are TRBV2 and TRBJ2-3; TRBD2 is a possible D gene (6 bases). The V gene lost 5 bases and the J gene lost 0 bases, with 18 bases spanning the gap. From germline, CDR1 is SNHLY and CDR2 FYNNEI. The CDR3 is 17 residues long.

For this clone: The same CDR3 also results from other DNA sequences found in this sample. J is TRBJ2-3 and V is TRBV30, with D possibly TRBD2 on 5 matching bases. This CDR3 region has 15 residues. Germline V gene lookup returns CDR1 GTSNPN and CDR2 SVGIG (reference sequence). V lost 0 bases and J lost 0, with 10 bases in between. The CDR3 region is CAWSVTSGSTDTQYF. DNA of the CDR3: TGTGCCTGGAGTGTCACCAGCGGTAGCACAGATACGCAGTATTTT.

The CDR3 DNA reads as TGCGCCAGCAGCCAAGATACAGCGGGACAAGAGACCCAGTACTTC. Protein sequence: CASSQDTAGQETQYF. The chain carries TRBV4-3 and TRBJ2-5, with 7 bases aligning to TRBD2. The CDR3 runs 15 residues. Germline-derived CDR1 and CDR2 are LGHNA and YSLEER. V lost 0 bases to trimming and J lost 2 bases; unmatched junction nucleotides: 3.